This T cell receptor beta chain was recorded in a study of siplizumab effects on memory and regulatory T cells. The assay was immunoSEQ multiplex PCR, and TCRdb's table has in-frame clones only and misses some. The repertoire holds over 65,000 clones, with approximately 95% as singletons. The sequenced material came from CD8+ T cells sorted from blood. The TCR originated in a human donor in good health.

CDR3 in DNA: TGTGCCAGTAGTCTCCGAGATGAAGAGACCCAGTACTTC. Its translation is CASSLRDEETQYF. V and J are TRBV19 and TRBJ2-5; unclear D gene. The CDR3 totals 13 residues. Per the germline V gene, CDR1 is LNHDA and CDR2 is SQIVND (reference sequence). The V end was cut by 5 bases, the J end by 3 bases, with 10 bases between.